A selection of T cell receptor beta chains follows, all from one sample in a study of T cell repertoires in cytomegalovirus infection. TCRdb recomputed calls from the reads with MiXCR, one row per CDR3 protein. This table holds some 150,000 distinct CDR3 sequences, about 6.5% found once. The specimen sequenced was PBMCs. The receptors were gathered from a human donor in good health (CMV status not recorded). Some clones in this sample may be carry-over from other donors' samples. CDR3s include the opening cysteine and the closing phenylalanine or tryptophan. A D gene is named only where the DNA matches it firmly. The size field reads once, few or many counts, or a class when the clone is expanded.

many	TRBJ2-1	TRBV6-2/TRBV6-3	-	TGTGCCAGCAGTTACCCGCGGAGGGCGCGCATTAGGGATGAGCAGTTCTTC	CASSYPRRARIRDEQFF
many	TRBJ2-7	TRBV7-2	TRBD1	TGTGCCAGCAGTCGGGACAGGTCGGCGTACGAGCAGTACTTC	CASSRDRSAYEQYF
many	TRBJ2-2	TRBV5-5	-	TGTGCCAGCAGCAAATCAGGGACTCCCACCGGGGAGCTGTTTTTT	CASSKSGTPTGELFF
many	TRBJ1-2	TRBV9	-	TGTGCCAGCAGCGTCCCGGGACATCGGGGCTACACCTTC	CASSVPGHRGYTF
few	TRBJ2-3	TRBV28	TRBD2	TGTGCCAGCAGACTTAGCGGGGACACAGATACGCAGTATTTT	CASRLSGDTDTQYF
many	TRBJ2-4	TRBV5-5	-	TGTGCCAGCAGCAAGGGGGGTCAAAACATTCAGTACTTC	CASSKGGQNIQYF
many	TRBJ1-2	TRBV7-2	TRBD1	TGTGCCAGCAGCCGAGGACAGGGTTTTGGAGGCTACACCTTC	CASSRGQGFGGYTF
many	TRBJ2-2	TRBV7-6	TRBD2	TGTGCCAGCAGCGGCGGGGGGGCCCGGACCGGGGAGCTGTTTTTT	CASSGGGARTGELFF
few	TRBJ1-2	TRBV3-1	-	TGTGCCAGCAGCCAAGATCCCTCTGGCTACACCTTC	CASSQDPSGYTF
many	TRBJ2-2	TRBV19	TRBD2	TGTGCCAGTAGTCCTATAGCGGGGGACACCGGGGAGCTGTTTTTT	CASSPIAGDTGELFF
many	TRBJ1-1	TRBV6-2/TRBV6-3	-	TGTGCCAGCCGTAAACCCGGAGTGGGGGCCACTGAAGCTTTCTTT	CASRKPGVGATEAFF
many	TRBJ2-3	TRBV7-6	-	TGTGCCAGCAGCAAGCCTTTAGGAGGGGTAACAGATACGCAGTATTTT	CASSKPLGGVTDTQYF
many	TRBJ1-5	TRBV7-8	-	TGTGCCAGCAGCTTAGGTCGGCGCAGAAACAATCAGCCCCAGCATTTT	CASSLGRRRNNQPQHF